Below, 22 T cell receptor beta chains from the same sample are listed, as sequenced in a study of molecular identifiers for immune sequencing clone quantification. TCRdb called the PCR reads again in MiXCR, with one record for every CDR3 protein. In the table there are around 460,000 distinct CDR3 sequences, around 25% of which are singletons. Specimen: naive CD8+ T cells from blood, with Jurkat cell RNA spiked in. The subset here: FACS-sorted CD8+CD4-CCR7+CD45RA+ naive T cells. These receptors originate from a human donor in good health. Some libraries in this study had Jurkat cell RNA spiked in.

On this clonotype itself: One end of the junction fails to match germline, which may point to a read error. The chain is built from TRBV7-9 and TRBJ2-5; 8 bases are shared with TRBD1. Looked up from germline, CDR1 is SEHNR and CDR2 is FQNEAQ (reference sequence). The CDR3 consists of 15 residues. CDR3 region: CASSFGQGGDETQYF. Written as DNA, the CDR3 is TGTGCCAGTAGCTTCGGACAGGGAGGTGACGAGACCCAGTACTTC.

V and J are TRBV10-2 and TRBJ2-3, with D possibly being TRBD1 or TRBD2 (5 bases each). The CDR3 spans 15 residues. V was pared by 7 bases and J by 2 bases, with 16 bases between. Germline CDR1 WSHSY, CDR2 SAAADI. The CDR3 loop reads CASTPGTGFTDTQYF. Written as DNA, the CDR3 is TGCGCCAGCACCCCGGGGACGGGATTCACAGATACGCAGTATTTT.

The chain links TRBV20-1 to TRBJ2-7, with D uncertain. The CDR3 totals 13 residues. The germline V gene encodes CDR1 DFQATT and CDR2 SNEGSKA (reference sequence). V shed 0 bases and J shed 3 bases, with 9 bases lying between them. CDR3 sequence (DNA): TGCAGTGCTAGAGATGAGACCGACTACGAGCAGTACTTC. As protein: CSARDETDYEQYF.

Of note for this clonotype: A read error may account for a junction end that differs from germline. The chain joins TRBV4-3 to TRBJ2-7; 9 bases agree with TRBD1. The CDR3 contains 15 residues. Germline-derived CDR1 and CDR2 are LGHNA and YSLEER. The CDR3 DNA follows: TGCGCCAGCGGCCAAGACAGGGGGTACTCCTACGAGCAGTACTTC. Amino acid sequence: CASGQDRGYSYEQYF.

V usage is TRBV7-2 and J usage is TRBJ2-7, with D tentatively TRBD1 or TRBD2 (5 bases each). CDR3 length: 17 amino acids. Trimming took 5 bases from V and 0 from J, leaving 20 bases between them. Germline CDR1 SGHTA, CDR2 FQGNSA. CDR3 coding DNA: TGTGCCAGCAGCGCGTACCCCCCGGGACGAATCTCCTACGAGCAGTACTTC. Its translation is CASSAYPPGRISYEQYF. Full variable domain (remainder filled in from reference TRBV7-2 and TRBJ2-7): GAGVSQSPSNKVTEKGKDVELRCDPISGHTALYWYRQSLGQGLEFLIYFQGNSAPDKSGLPSDRFSAERTGGSVSTLTIQRTQQEDSAVYLCASSAYPPGRISYEQYFGPGTRLTVT.

In the case of this clonotype: At one end, the junction sequence differs from germline, possibly due to a read error. The rearrangement links TRBV6-1 to TRBJ1-5; D gene uncertain. Germline V gene lookup returns CDR1 MNHNS and CDR2 SASEGT. This CDR3 comprises 16 residues. CDR3 in amino acids: CASSEGMAGANRPQHF. CDR3 coding DNA: TGTGCCAGCAGTGAAGGGATGGCGGGAGCTAATCGGCCCCAGCATTTT.

As for this clonotype: Relative to the germline gene, one junction end is altered; a read error may explain this. The chain is built from TRBV27 and TRBJ1-1; D unresolved. The CDR3 runs 14 residues. Germline CDR1 reads MNHEY; CDR2 reads SMNVEV (reference sequence). The CDR3 DNA is TGTGCCGGCAGCTGGCTGAGTAACTCCGGTGAAGCTTTCTTT. Translated, it gives CAGSWLSNSGEAFF.

The rearrangement uses TRBV6-2 or TRBV6-3 and TRBJ2-2; TRBD1 aligns across 8 bases. The CDR3 is made up of 16 amino acids. V shed 1 base and J 6 bases; nucleotides not matched to a gene: 7. Germline CDR1 is MNHEY and CDR2 is SVGEGT. This CDR3 is CASSYWAGGAPGELFF. CDR3 DNA sequence: TGTGCCAGCAGTTACTGGGCAGGGGGCGCCCCCGGGGAGCTGTTTTTT.

Comment on this clonotype: A read error may explain this, as a much larger clone is one base away. This chain connects TRBV7-2 to TRBJ2-1; D ambiguous. The CDR3 sequence is 16 residues long. The V gene's germline CDR1 is SGHTA and CDR2 FQGNSA. CDR3 DNA sequence: TGTGCCAGCAGCAATGCCGGAGATTTCTCCTACATTGAGCAGTTCTTC. Its translation: CASSNAGDFSYIEQFF.

This clonotype was detected once. Compared with germline, one end of the junction differs, possibly owing to a read error. V gene TRBV5-1 combines with J gene TRBJ2-2, with a tentative D call TRBD1 (5 bases). The CDR3 covers 15 residues. Germline-derived CDR1 and CDR2 are SGHRS and YFSETQ. CDR3 nucleotide sequence: TGCGCCAGCAGGTTGGGGCCAGTCGGGTCCGGGGAGCTGTTTTTT. This translates into CASRLGPVGSGELFF. Using reference TRBV5-1 and TRBJ2-2 for the parts outside the CDR3, the full variable domain is KAGVTQTPRYLIKTRGQQVTLSCSPISGHRSVSWYQQTPGQGLQFLFEYFSETQRNKGNFPGRFSGRQFSNSRSEMNVSTLELGDSALYLCASRLGPVGSGELFFGEGSRLTVL.

This clonotype was recorded many times. This chain links TRBV7-9 with TRBJ1-5, with a possible D match to TRBD1 (6 bases). The V gene's germline CDR1 is SEHNR and CDR2 FQNEAQ (reference sequence). V lost 3 bases, J lost 5 bases, and 8 bases lay in between. There are 13 residues in the CDR3. Here the CDR3 DNA reads TGTGCCAGCAGCTTGAAGGGGGATCAGCCCCAGCATTTT. This translates into CASSLKGDQPQHF.

This CDR3 is CASGYTGTEAFF. The CDR3 bases are TGCGCCAGCGGTTACACGGGCACTGAAGCTTTCTTT. The J gene is TRBJ1-1, the V gene TRBV4-3; D gene unclear. The CDR3 length is 12 residues. CDR1 and CDR2 (germline): LGHNA, YSLEER. V lost 8 bases and J 4 bases, leaving 11 bases between the germline ends.

Notes on this clonotype: With a much larger clone just one base away, this may be a read error. This chain uses TRBV19 with TRBJ1-1; D might be TRBD1 (6 bases). The V gene lost 7 bases and the J gene lost 3 bases, with 15 bases spanning the gap. Germline V gene sequence: CDR1 LNHDA, CDR2 SQIVND (reference sequence). The CDR3 has 14 amino acids. CDR3 bases: TGTGCCAGTACTGCGGGGACACCGTACACTGAAGCTTTCTTT. Its protein product is CASTAGTPYTEAFF.

In its sample, this clonotype was seen many times. This chain connects TRBV11-2 to TRBJ2-3; D assignment may be TRBD1 or TRBD2 (5 bases each). The germline V gene encodes CDR1 SGHAT and CDR2 FQNNGV. This CDR3 spans 16 amino acids. V was cut by 5 bases and J by 2 bases, with 17 bases left in between. CDR3 nucleotide sequence: TGTGCCAGCAGCCACCAATCGGGGCCCTCCACAGATACGCAGTATTTT. As protein: CASSHQSGPSTDTQYF.

Of note for this clonotype: Just one base apart from a much larger clone, this may be a read error. The chain carries TRBV4-3 and TRBJ2-1, with 11 bases that match TRBD2. There are 18 residues in the CDR3. Germline CDR1 LGHNA, CDR2 YSLEER. CDR3 sequence reads: CASSQEAEIAGGGNEQIF. CDR3 bases: TGCGCCAGCAGCCAGGAGGCTGAAATAGCGGGAGGGGGCAATGAGCAGATCTTC.

The V call is TRBV5-6, the J call TRBJ2-7; TRBD2 matches at 9 bases. V lost 6 bases and J lost 4; bases outside the gene matches: 8. The CDR3 extends over 14 amino acids. The V gene's germline CDR1 is SGHDT and CDR2 YYEEEE. CDR3 in amino acids: CASNDSGGRYEQYF. The DNA of the CDR3 is TGTGCCAGCAACGATAGCGGGGGCAGGTACGAGCAGTACTTC.

For this clonotype: A read error may be the cause here, since a much bigger clone is one base away. This chain connects TRBV7-9 to TRBJ1-1; 9 bases match TRBD1. This CDR3 has 14 residues. Germline CDR1 and CDR2: SEHNR and FQNEAQ (reference sequence). V dropped 8 bases and J dropped 5; count of bases not matched to a gene: 9. The CDR3 DNA follows: TGTGCCAGCGGCTCGACAGGGGGTTGGACTGAAGCTTTCTTT. This sequence encodes CASGSTGGWTEAFF.

In its sample, this clonotype was seen a few times. The chain combines TRBV7-9 with TRBJ1-1; perhaps TRBD1 as D (5 bases). The V end was cut by 5 bases, the J end by 2 bases, with 15 bases between. The length of the CDR3 is 15 residues. CDR1 is SEHNR and CDR2 is FQNEAQ in the germline V gene (reference sequence). The CDR3 coding sequence is TGTGCCAGCAGCCCCTCGAGCGGGGGAAACACTGAAGCTTTCTTT. As protein: CASSPSSGGNTEAFF.

This clonotype was seen ten or more times. V and J are TRBV4-3 and TRBJ2-3, with D unclear. Germline V lookup: CDR1 LGHNA, CDR2 YSLEER. Trimming removed 0 bases from V and 2 bases from J, with 12 bases in between. CDR3 size: 16 residues. The CDR3 nucleotides read TGCGCCAGCAGCCAAGATACCCCTAACATCACAGATACGCAGTATTTT. This codes for CASSQDTPNITDTQYF.

This clonotype was seen many times. V is TRBV7-9 and J is TRBJ2-5; D is possibly TRBD2 (5 bases). Trimming removed 1 base at V and 5 bases at J, with 14 bases between. From germline, CDR1 is SEHNR and CDR2 FQNEAQ (reference sequence). CDR3 length: 15 amino acids. The DNA of the CDR3 is TGTGCCAGCAGCTTAGGGGGAGCCCCGAATGAGACCCAGTACTTC. It specifies CASSLGGAPNETQYF. The variable domain in full, with the rest retrieved from reference TRBV7-9 and TRBJ2-5, is DTGVSQNPRHKITKRGQNVTFRCDPISEHNRLYWYRQTLGQGPEFLTYFQNEAQLEKSRLLSDRFSAERPKGSFSTLEIQRTEQGDSAMYLCASSLGGAPNETQYFGPGTRLLVL.

To note about this clonotype: This may stem from a read error, because a much larger clone lies one nucleotide away. J is TRBJ2-2 and V is TRBV7-6; a weak D match, TRBD2 (5 bases). From germline, CDR1 is SGHVS and CDR2 FNYEAQ. The CDR3 is 14 residues long. The CDR3 reads CASSTTRNTGELLF. In DNA, the CDR3 is TGTGCCAGCAGCACGACACGTAACACCGGGGAGCTGCTTTTT.

This clonotype was counted many times. The V and J genes are TRBV5-4 and TRBJ1-1; TRBD1 might be the D (5 bases). CDR3 length: 14 residues. V was pared by 6 bases and J by 5 bases, with 17 bases between. Germline V gene lookup returns CDR1 SGHNT and CDR2 YYREEE (reference sequence). For the CDR3, the DNA is TGTGCCAGCACCTTTGTAAACGGGGGGACTGAAGCTTTCTTT. Translating gives CASTFVNGGTEAFF.